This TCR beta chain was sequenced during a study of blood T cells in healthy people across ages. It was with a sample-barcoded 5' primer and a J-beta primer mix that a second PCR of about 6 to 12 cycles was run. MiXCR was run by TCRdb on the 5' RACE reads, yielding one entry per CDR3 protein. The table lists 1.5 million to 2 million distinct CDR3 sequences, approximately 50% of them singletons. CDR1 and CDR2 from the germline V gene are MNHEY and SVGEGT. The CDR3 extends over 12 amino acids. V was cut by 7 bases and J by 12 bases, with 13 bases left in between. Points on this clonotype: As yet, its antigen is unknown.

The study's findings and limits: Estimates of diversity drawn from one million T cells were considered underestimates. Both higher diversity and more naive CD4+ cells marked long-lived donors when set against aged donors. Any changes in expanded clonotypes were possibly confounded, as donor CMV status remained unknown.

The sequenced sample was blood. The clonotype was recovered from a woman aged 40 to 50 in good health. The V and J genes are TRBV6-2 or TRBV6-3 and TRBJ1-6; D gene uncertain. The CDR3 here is CASTFGYLPLHF. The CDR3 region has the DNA TGTGCCAGCACCTTCGGGTACTTACCCCTCCACTTT.